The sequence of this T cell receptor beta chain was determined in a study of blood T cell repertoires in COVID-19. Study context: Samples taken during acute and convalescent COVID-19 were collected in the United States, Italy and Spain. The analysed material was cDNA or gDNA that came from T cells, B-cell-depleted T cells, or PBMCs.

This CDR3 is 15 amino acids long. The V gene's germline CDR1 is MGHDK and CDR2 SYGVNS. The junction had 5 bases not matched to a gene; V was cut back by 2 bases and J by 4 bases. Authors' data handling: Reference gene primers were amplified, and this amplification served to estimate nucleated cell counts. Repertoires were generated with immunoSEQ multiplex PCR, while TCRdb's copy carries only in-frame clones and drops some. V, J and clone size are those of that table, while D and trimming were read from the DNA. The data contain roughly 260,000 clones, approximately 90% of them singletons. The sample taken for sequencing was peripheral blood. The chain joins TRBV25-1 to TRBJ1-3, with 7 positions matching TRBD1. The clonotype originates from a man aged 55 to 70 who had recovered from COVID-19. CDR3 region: CASSEQGGPGNTIYF. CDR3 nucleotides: TGTGCCAGCAGTGAACAAGGGGGCCCAGGAAACACCATATATTTT.